This TCR beta chain was retrieved from a study of T cells in Graves' hyperthyroidism and ophthalmopathy. The study, taken as a whole, reports: With a median lead of about 6.9 months before onset, the model predicted ophthalmopathy. Stable hyperthyroidism and ophthalmopathy were separated using 13 V-J signatures.

The investigators amplified TCR beta CDR3 regions from RNA transcripts. First-round RT-PCR of the TCR CDR3 relied on the HTBI primer set. TCRdb ran MiXCR on the multiplex PCR reads and lists one entry per CDR3 protein. The sample consists of about 480,000 distinct CDR3 sequences, 13% to 15% of them appearing once. This clonotype was detected a few times. Its matching antigen is unknown. Material for sequencing was blood. The sequence was obtained from a woman aged 18-30 years with Graves' hyperthyroidism.

This CDR3 is CASSDTSGDYYGYTF. In DNA, the CDR3 is TGTGCCAGCAGTGACACTTCCGGGGATTACTATGGCTACACCTTC. The rearrangement links TRBV25-1 to TRBJ1-2; no firm D call. The CDR3 length is 15 residues. V was shortened by 3 bases and J by 3 bases, with 14 bases between the two germline ends. Germline V lookup: CDR1 MGHDK, CDR2 SYGVNS.